This T cell receptor (beta chain) was captured by sequencing in a study of blood T cell repertoires in COVID-19. Measured with immunoSEQ multiplex PCR; TCRdb has only the in-frame clones, and not every one. The sample has hundreds of thousands of clones, about 90% seen once. Germline assignment: CDR1 SEHNR and CDR2 FQNEAQ (reference sequence). Losses at the gene ends were 3 bases for V and 3 bases for J; bases not matched to a gene: 3. The CDR3 has 16 amino acids. This clone occurred once. The specimen was peripheral blood. This chain connects TRBV7-9 to TRBJ2-1; 12 nucleotides agree with TRBD2. The receptor was isolated from a woman between 40 and 55 years old with COVID-19, enrolled during active disease. The CDR3 loop reads CASSFGLAGFYNEQFF. The CDR3 bases are TGTGCCAGCAGCTTCGGACTAGCGGGATTCTACAATGAGCAGTTCTTC.